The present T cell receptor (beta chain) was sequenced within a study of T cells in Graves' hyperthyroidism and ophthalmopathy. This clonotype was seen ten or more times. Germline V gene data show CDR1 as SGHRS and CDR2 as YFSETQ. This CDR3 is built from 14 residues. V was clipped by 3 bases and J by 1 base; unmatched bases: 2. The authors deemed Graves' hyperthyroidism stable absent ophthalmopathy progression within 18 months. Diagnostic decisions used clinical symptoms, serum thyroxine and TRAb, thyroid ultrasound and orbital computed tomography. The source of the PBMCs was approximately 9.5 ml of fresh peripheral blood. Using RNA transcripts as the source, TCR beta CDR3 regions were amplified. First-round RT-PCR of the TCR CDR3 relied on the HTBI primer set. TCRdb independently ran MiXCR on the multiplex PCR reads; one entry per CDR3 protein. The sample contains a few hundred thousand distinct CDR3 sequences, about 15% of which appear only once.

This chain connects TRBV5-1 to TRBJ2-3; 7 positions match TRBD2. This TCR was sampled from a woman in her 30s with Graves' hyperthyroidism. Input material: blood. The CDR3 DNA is TGCGCCAGCAGCTGGACTAGGGGCACAGATACGCAGTATTTT. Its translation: CASSWTRGTDTQYF.